Included here is one TCR beta chain sequence, with context. The antigen remains unidentified. Via 5' RACE with UMI labels, TRB cDNA libraries were prepared. TCRdb reanalyzed the 5' RACE reads, giving one entry per CDR3 protein sequence and no DNA. The sample table sets out about 43,000 distinct CDR3 sequences. Germline loops: CDR1 SEHNR, CDR2 FQNEAQ (reference sequence). CDR3 size: 18 residues. This specimen comes from a study of CXCR3-negative and CXCR3-positive naive CD8 T cells. Study context: Roughly 1.5 +/- 0.3 million TRB reads came from each library, giving around 130 million in total.

Study results and caveats: Partly lower CXCR3 expression followed cryopreservation, and most assays relied on fresh PBMCs. Diversity in memory CD8+ cells fell much lower than the comparably high levels seen in both naive subsets. In naive cells, CXCR3-negative and CXCR3-positive subsets had similar TRBV-TRBJ usage; memory cells differed.

The rearrangement uses TRBV7-9 and TRBJ2-2; TCRdb picks TRBD2, but there is no DNA to check that call. The source is a human donor in good health. Some clones in this sample may be carry-over from other donors' samples. The sequencing input was memory CD8+ T cells from blood. The CDR3: CASSSRVPGLAGSGELFF.